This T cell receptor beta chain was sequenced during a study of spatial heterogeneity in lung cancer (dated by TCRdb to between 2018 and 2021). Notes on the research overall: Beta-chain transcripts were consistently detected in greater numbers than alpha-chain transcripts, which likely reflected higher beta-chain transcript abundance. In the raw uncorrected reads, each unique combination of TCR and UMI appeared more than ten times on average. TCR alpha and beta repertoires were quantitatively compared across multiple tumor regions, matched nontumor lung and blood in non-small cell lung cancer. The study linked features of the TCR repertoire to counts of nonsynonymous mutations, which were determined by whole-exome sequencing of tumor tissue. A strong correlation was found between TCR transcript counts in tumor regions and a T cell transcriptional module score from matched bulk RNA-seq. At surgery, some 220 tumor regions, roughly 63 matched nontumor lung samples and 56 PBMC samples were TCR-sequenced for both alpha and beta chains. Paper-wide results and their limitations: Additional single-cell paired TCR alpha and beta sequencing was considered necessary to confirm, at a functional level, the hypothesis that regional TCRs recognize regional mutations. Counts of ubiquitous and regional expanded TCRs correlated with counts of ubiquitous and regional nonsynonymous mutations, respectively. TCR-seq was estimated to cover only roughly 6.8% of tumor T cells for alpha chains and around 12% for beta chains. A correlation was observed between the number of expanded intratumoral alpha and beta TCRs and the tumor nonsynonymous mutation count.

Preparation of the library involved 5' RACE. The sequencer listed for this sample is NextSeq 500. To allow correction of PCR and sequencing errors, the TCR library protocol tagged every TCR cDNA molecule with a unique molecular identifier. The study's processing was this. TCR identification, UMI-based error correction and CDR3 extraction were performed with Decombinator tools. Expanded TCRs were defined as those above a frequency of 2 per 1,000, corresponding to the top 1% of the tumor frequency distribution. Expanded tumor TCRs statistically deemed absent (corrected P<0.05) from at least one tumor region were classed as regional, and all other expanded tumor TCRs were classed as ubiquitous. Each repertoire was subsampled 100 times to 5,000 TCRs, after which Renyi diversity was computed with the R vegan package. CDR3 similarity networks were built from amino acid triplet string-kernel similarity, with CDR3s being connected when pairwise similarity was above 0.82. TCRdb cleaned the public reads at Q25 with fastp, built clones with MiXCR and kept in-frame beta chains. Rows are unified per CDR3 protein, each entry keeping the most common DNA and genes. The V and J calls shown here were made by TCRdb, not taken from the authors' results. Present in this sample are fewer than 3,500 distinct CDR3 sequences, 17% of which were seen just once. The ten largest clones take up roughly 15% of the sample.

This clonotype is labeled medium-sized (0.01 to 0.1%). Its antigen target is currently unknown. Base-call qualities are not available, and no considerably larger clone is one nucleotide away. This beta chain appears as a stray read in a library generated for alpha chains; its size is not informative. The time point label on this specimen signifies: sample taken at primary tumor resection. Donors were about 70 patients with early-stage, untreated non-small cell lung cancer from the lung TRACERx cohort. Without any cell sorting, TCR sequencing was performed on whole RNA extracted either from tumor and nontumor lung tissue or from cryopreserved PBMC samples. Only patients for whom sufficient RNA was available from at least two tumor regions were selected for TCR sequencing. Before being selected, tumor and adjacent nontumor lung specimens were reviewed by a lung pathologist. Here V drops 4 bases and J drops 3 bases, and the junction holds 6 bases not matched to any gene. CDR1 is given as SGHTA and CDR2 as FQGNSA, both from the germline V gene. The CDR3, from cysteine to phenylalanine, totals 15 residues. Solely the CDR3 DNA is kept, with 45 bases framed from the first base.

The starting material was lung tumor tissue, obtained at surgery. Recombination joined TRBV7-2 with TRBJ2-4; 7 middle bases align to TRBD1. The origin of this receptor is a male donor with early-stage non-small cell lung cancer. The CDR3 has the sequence CASSYSRDSKNIQYF. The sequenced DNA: TGTGCCAGCAGCTACAGCCGGGACAGCAAAAACATTCAGTACTTC. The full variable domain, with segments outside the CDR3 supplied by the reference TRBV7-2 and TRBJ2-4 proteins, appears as GAGVSQSPSNKVTEKGKDVELRCDPISGHTALYWYRQSLGQGLEFLIYFQGNSAPDKSGLPSDRFSAERTGGSVSTLTIQRTQQEDSAVYLCASSYSRDSKNIQYFGAGTRLSVL.